This T cell receptor (beta chain) is from a study of cytomegalovirus exposure and HLA in healthy donors. General study results and limits: There were some public TCRs occurring in many donors, but most TCR sequences were rare. Immune exposure information comprised only CMV serostatus.

This CDR3 spans 13 amino acids. V shed 7 bases, J shed 2 bases, and the junction held 4 bases outside the gene matches. From germline, CDR1 is SQVTM and CDR2 ANQGSEA. Note on this clone: Its antigen is unidentified.

The PCR ran on 60 Vbeta and 13 Jbeta primers. In the original analysis: An analysis performed later counted roughly 80 million unique TCR beta chains (roughly 11 million of them shared). Measured with immunoSEQ multiplex PCR; TCRdb has only the in-frame clones, and not every one. V, J and clone size reflect that table, while D and trimming were determined from the DNA. The sample contains 110,000 to 150,000 clones, about 71% of which appear only once. The origin of this receptor is a woman in her sixties in good health and CMV-seropositive. The rearrangement uses TRBV29-1 and TRBJ1-4, with 7 positions matching TRBD1. Sequences were obtained from PBMCs. This chain's CDR3 is CSGSTGTNEKLFF. The CDR3 region has the DNA TGCAGCGGCTCGACAGGGACTAATGAAAAACTGTTTTTT.